This is a list of T cell receptor beta chains from one sample in a study of blood T cells in healthy people across ages. TCRdb fed the 5' RACE reads into MiXCR, producing one record per CDR3 protein. The sample comprises around 690,000 distinct CDR3 sequences, 58% of which are singletons, and approximately 37% rests with the top ten. The sample taken for sequencing was blood. Receptor source: a man aged 55 to 70 in good health. Both conserved end residues are part of each CDR3. Each record gives: clone size, D gene, J gene, V gene, CDR3 DNA, CDR3 protein. The D gene is left open where the match is weak. Some rows have no size entry. The others give once, few or many, or a class for an expanded clone.

size: -
D: -
J: TRBJ2-1
V: TRBV28
DNA: TGTGCCAGCAGTCCATGGAAGGGACAAAACAATGAGCAGTTCTTC
CDR3: CASSPWKGQNNEQFF

size: few
D: -
J: TRBJ2-1
V: TRBV15
DNA: TGTGCCACCAGCAAAAAAGGGGGGGGCCTACGGAATGAGCAGTTCTTC
CDR3: CATSKKGGGLRNEQFF

size: few
D: TRBD1
J: TRBJ1-4
V: TRBV18
DNA: TGTGCCAGCTCACCCGACAGGGTCCGTCGAGAAAAACTGTTTTTT
CDR3: CASSPDRVRREKLFF

size: -
D: -
J: TRBJ2-5
V: TRBV20-1
DNA: TGCAGTGCTAGAGATAGAGGGGGATGGCAAGAGACCCAGTACTTC
CDR3: CSARDRGGWQETQYF

size: few
D: -
J: TRBJ1-2
V: TRBV5-1
DNA: TGCGCCAGCAGCTTGGCAGGCCCGGCTCCATATGGCTACACCTTC
CDR3: CASSLAGPAPYGYTF

size: -
D: -
J: TRBJ2-6
V: TRBV12-5
DNA: TGTGCTAGTGGTTCCAGGGGTCCCGCTGGGGCCAACGTCCTGACTTTC
CDR3: CASGSRGPAGANVLTF

size: -
D: TRBD1
J: TRBJ2-7
V: TRBV5-4
DNA: TGTGCCAGCAGCTCCCCAGGGGGCATTAAGAGCTCCTACGAGCAGTACTTC
CDR3: CASSSPGGIKSSYEQYF

size: once
D: -
J: TRBJ1-2
V: TRBV4-3
DNA: TGCGCCAGCAGCCAAGAAGGCAGAATTAACTATGGCTACACCTTC
CDR3: CASSQEGRINYGYTF

size: many
D: -
J: TRBJ1-6
V: TRBV21-1
DNA: TGTGCCAGGAGAATAGCGACTCGGGGGGACTGCACCTATAATTCACCCCTCCACTTT
CDR3: CARRIATRGDCTYNSPLHF

size: -
D: -
J: TRBJ2-1
V: TRBV10-3
DNA: TGTGCCATCAGTGACGGGAGAGCCAAGGATGAGCAGTTCTTC
CDR3: CAISDGRAKDEQFF

size: -
D: -
J: TRBJ1-4
V: TRBV29-1
DNA: TGCAAGTCCGTCGAGGGCGGTGAAAAACTGTTTTTT
CDR3: CKSVEGGEKLFF

size: once
D: -
J: TRBJ1-2
V: TRBV9
DNA: TGTGCCAGGACAGTTGGCTACACCTTC
CDR3: CARTVGYTF

size: -
D: TRBD1
J: TRBJ2-5
V: TRBV2
DNA: TGTGCCAGCCCCGGGACAGGTTGGCGAGAGACCCAGTACTTC
CDR3: CASPGTGWRETQYF

size: -
D: TRBD1
J: TRBJ2-7
V: TRBV7-9
DNA: TGTGCCAGCAGTTGGGGCGGGGGACAGGGGGGATACGAGCAGTACTTC
CDR3: CASSWGGGQGGYEQYF

size: once
D: TRBD1
J: TRBJ1-2
V: TRBV13
DNA: TGTGCCAGCAGCTTGGACAGGGGGCTGACTAACTATGGCTACACCTTC
CDR3: CASSLDRGLTNYGYTF

size: -
D: -
J: TRBJ2-7
V: TRBV3-1
DNA: TGTGCCAGCAGCCCGCTAGACAAAGCCTACGAGCAGTACTTC
CDR3: CASSPLDKAYEQYF

size: -
D: TRBD2
J: TRBJ2-5
V: TRBV7-8
DNA: TGTGCCAGCAGCTCCTTTTTTACGGGGGGTGAAGAGACCCAGTACTTC
CDR3: CASSSFFTGGEETQYF

size: -
D: -
J: TRBJ2-1
V: TRBV6-6
DNA: TGTGCCAGCAGCCTTCGGGGAGGGGGGAGCAATGAGCAGTTCTTC
CDR3: CASSLRGGGSNEQFF

size: -
D: -
J: TRBJ1-2
V: TRBV28
DNA: TGTGCCAGCAGTCCGGGACCCTATGGCTACACCTTC
CDR3: CASSPGPYGYTF

size: -
D: TRBD1
J: TRBJ2-7
V: TRBV6-2/TRBV6-3
DNA: TGTGCCAGCAGTTACGACGGGACAGCCTACGAGCAGTACTTC
CDR3: CASSYDGTAYEQYF

size: -
D: -
J: TRBJ2-5
V: TRBV21-1
DNA: TGTGCCAGCAGCAAGGATCCCGGACATGGAAGCCGAGAGACCCAGTACTTC
CDR3: CASSKDPGHGSRETQYF

size: few
D: -
J: TRBJ1-2
V: TRBV12-3/TRBV12-4
DNA: TGTGCCAGCAGTTTAAACCTTTCGGGGATCTATGGCTACACCTTC
CDR3: CASSLNLSGIYGYTF

size: few
D: -
J: TRBJ1-2
V: TRBV5-1
DNA: TGTGCCAGCAGTTCGGACACGTATGGCTACACCTTC
CDR3: CASSSDTYGYTF

size: -
D: -
J: TRBJ2-5
V: TRBV5-7
DNA: TGTGCCAGCAGCTTCCGGGCGAGGGACGCTGAGACCCAGTACTTC
CDR3: CASSFRARDAETQYF

size: few
D: -
J: TRBJ2-1
V: TRBV18
DNA: TGTGCCAGCTCACCAACTAGAGACAGCCACAATGAGCAGTTCTTC
CDR3: CASSPTRDSHNEQFF

size: few
D: TRBD1
J: TRBJ2-5
V: TRBV29-1
DNA: TGCAGCGCCATGACAGGGGAGGAGACCCAGTACTTC
CDR3: CSAMTGEETQYF

size: -
D: TRBD2
J: TRBJ2-5
V: TRBV6-5
DNA: TGTGCCAGCAGATCCATCGGACTAGCGGGCCAAGAGACCCAGTACTTC
CDR3: CASRSIGLAGQETQYF

size: -
D: TRBD2
J: TRBJ2-1
V: TRBV10-3
DNA: TGTGCCATCAGTAGCGGGGGGCTTTACAATGAGCAGTTCTTC
CDR3: CAISSGGLYNEQFF

size: -
D: TRBD1
J: TRBJ1-2
V: TRBV10-3
DNA: TGTGCCACCGCAGTCGACAGGGATGGGGACTATGGCTACACCTTC
CDR3: CATAVDRDGDYGYTF

size: -
D: -
J: TRBJ2-7
V: TRBV3-1
DNA: TGTGCCAGCAGCCCAAGGACAGCTGCTACCTACGAGCAGTACTTC
CDR3: CASSPRTAATYEQYF

size: -
D: -
J: TRBJ1-1
V: TRBV12-3/TRBV12-4
DNA: TGTGCCAGCAGTCGACAGATGGGAGGCACTGAAGCTTTCTTT
CDR3: CASSRQMGGTEAFF

size: -
D: TRBD1
J: TRBJ2-7
V: TRBV24-1
DNA: TGTGCCACCTCTACTCGGACAGGCTACGAGCAGTACTTC
CDR3: CATSTRTGYEQYF

size: few
D: -
J: TRBJ2-3
V: TRBV4-2
DNA: TGTGCCAGCAGCCAAGTCTGGAGGGGGGGGAACACAGATACGCAGTATTTT
CDR3: CASSQVWRGGNTDTQYF

size: -
D: TRBD1
J: TRBJ2-5
V: TRBV20-1
DNA: TGCAGTGCTCTAGACAGGGGGCTGGAGACCCAGTACTTC
CDR3: CSALDRGLETQYF

size: -
D: -
J: TRBJ2-3
V: TRBV5-1
DNA: TGCGCCAGCAGCCACCCGGACCAAGATACGCAGTATTTT
CDR3: CASSHPDQDTQYF

size: -
D: -
J: TRBJ2-7
V: TRBV12-3/TRBV12-4
DNA: TGTGCCAGCAGTCCTCGCGGCGGCTACGAGCAGTACTTC
CDR3: CASSPRGGYEQYF

size: -
D: TRBD1
J: TRBJ2-4
V: TRBV7-9
DNA: TGTGCCAGCAGCTTAGCCCTCCGACAGGGCGGAGACATTCAGTACTTC
CDR3: CASSLALRQGGDIQYF